A single sample is the source of the 3 T cell receptor beta chains below, sequenced in a study of response to subunit inactivated influenza vaccine. One entry per CDR3 protein, called by TCRdb with MiXCR from the RT-PCR reads. The sample includes more than 550,000 distinct CDR3 sequences, around 10% seen only once; the top ten take approximately 9.9%. This sample also belongs to another study, concerning T cells expressing NK-cell markers. From that report: The authors generated TCR beta cDNA through 5'RACE template switching with UMIs.

Specimen: PBMCs from blood, collected on the day of vaccination. These receptors originate from a man over 45 who received an inactivated influenza vaccine.

The chain uses TRBV10-3 and TRBJ2-7; TRBD2 might be the D (5 bases). The germline CDR1 and CDR2 sequences are ENHRY and SYGVKD. Trimming removed 3 bases from V and 5 bases from J, with 14 bases in between. The CDR3 is 14 residues long. The CDR3 loop reads CAISDGRDPDEQYF. The CDR3 nucleotides are TGTGCCATCAGTGACGGCCGGGATCCGGACGAGCAGTACTTC.

The chain has TRBV7-9 and TRBJ2-2; perhaps TRBD1 as D (6 bases). V was cut by 5 bases and J by 2 bases, with 15 bases left in between. The CDR3 is made up of 16 amino acids. CDR1 and CDR2 (germline): SEHNR, FQNEAQ (reference sequence). The CDR3 here is CASSPPGQVNTGELFF. The CDR3 nucleotides read TGTGCCAGCAGCCCTCCGGGACAAGTAAACACCGGGGAGCTGTTTTTT.

This clonotype occurred many times. The chain uses TRBV5-1 and TRBJ2-2, with 8 bases identical to TRBD1. V shed 4 bases and J 4 bases; nucleotides not matched to a gene: 12. Germline V CDR1 and CDR2: SGHRS, YFSETQ. The CDR3 has 17 residues. CDR3 nucleotide sequence: TGCGCCAGCAGCACGGGACAGGCCGCCGGTCGCACCGGGGAGCTGTTTTTT. Protein product: CASSTGQAAGRTGELFF.